The 5 T cell receptor beta chains in this list originate from one sample, sequenced in a study of identical twins. TCRdb used MiXCR to reprocess the 5' RACE reads, holding one entry per CDR3 protein. The data show a few hundred thousand distinct CDR3 sequences, approximately 10% seen once. The same sample was also used in a study of yellow fever vaccine responses in identical twins.

Sequences were obtained from PBMCs. Receptor source: a woman aged 18-35 years in good health.

Many counts were recorded for this clonotype. In nucleotides, the CDR3 is TGTGCCAGCAGCTTTTCTTCTGGCAAACTGTTTTTT. This translates into CASSFSSGKLFF. The V and J genes are TRBV11-2 and TRBJ1-4; no clear D gene. The germline CDR1 and CDR2 sequences are SGHAT and FQNNGV. This CDR3 has 12 amino acids. The V end was cut by 3 bases, the J end by 11 bases, with 10 bases between.

At least ten counts were recorded for this clonotype. The V and J genes are TRBV5-6 and TRBJ2-2; a possible D gene is TRBD1 (5 bases). Germline CDR1 and CDR2: SGHDT and YYEEEE. Trimming removed 1 base at V and 0 bases at J, with 10 bases between. This CDR3 is built from 16 residues. The CDR3 loop is CASSLIQASNTGELFF. CDR3 DNA sequence: TGTGCCAGCAGCTTGATACAGGCGTCGAACACCGGGGAGCTGTTTTTT.

This clonotype was counted only a few times. The chain recombines TRBV6-2 or TRBV6-3 with TRBJ2-1, with a tentative D call TRBD2 (6 bases). Germline assignment: CDR1 MNHEY and CDR2 SVGEGT. The V end was cut by 5 bases, the J end by 6 bases, with 17 bases between. The CDR3 covers 15 residues. The CDR3: CASSLIAGFLNEQFF. As DNA, the CDR3 is TGTGCCAGCAGTCTCATTGCGGGGTTCCTCAATGAGCAGTTCTTC.

The chain is built from TRBV2 and TRBJ2-5, with a weak D call TRBD2 (5 bases). Germline CDR1 reads SNHLY; CDR2 reads FYNNEI. The CDR3 is 13 residues long. V was clipped by 6 bases and J by 0 bases, with 8 bases between them. CDR3 protein: CASRSGNQETQYF. The CDR3 coding sequence is TGTGCCAGCAGGTCGGGAAACCAAGAGACCCAGTACTTC.

This rearrangement joins TRBV5-1 to TRBJ2-1; D remains unclear. The CDR3 is 15 amino acids. Trimming stripped 4 bases from V and 3 bases from J, with 14 bases between. Germline CDR1 and CDR2: SGHRS and YFSETQ. In DNA, the CDR3 is TGCGCCAGCAGCCCGCAGGCAACGGGCTACAATGAGCAGTTCTTC. Its protein is CASSPQATGYNEQFF.